These T cell receptor beta chains were read from a single sample in a study of cytomegalovirus exposure and HLA in healthy donors. The table came from immunoSEQ multiplex PCR; TCRdb's copy has only in-frame clones and leaves some out. The profile shows roughly 100,000 clones, 78% of them singletons. Material: PBMCs. The receptors were sampled from a woman in her 40s in good health and CMV-seronegative. Each CDR3 is given with its conserved first and last residue. The D gene is left open where the match is weak. A clone size is listed for some rows: how often the clone was seen (once, few, many), or a class if it is expanded.

j_call,clone_size,d_call,v_call,cdr3_nt,cdr3_aa
TRBJ1-5,NA,TRBD1,TRBV2,TGTGCCAGCAGTGTCGGACAGGGTCGTATTAGCAATCAGCCCCAGCATTTT,CASSVGQGRISNQPQHF
TRBJ2-1,NA,TRBD1,TRBV28,TGTGCCAGCAGTCCGACAGGGATCCCAAATGAGCAGTTCTTC,CASSPTGIPNEQFF
TRBJ1-4,NA,NA,TRBV25-1,TGTGCCAGCAGGCCCCGGGACGGGGGGAAACTGTTTTTT,CASRPRDGGKLFF
TRBJ2-3,NA,NA,TRBV11-2,TGTGCCAGCGGGGAGAGCTTTTCTAGCACAGATACGCAGTATTTT,CASGESFSSTDTQYF
TRBJ2-2,NA,TRBD2,TRBV4-2,TGTGCCAGCAGCCAAGGCTGGGGAGGACTAGCGGGAGGGGCCGGGGAGCTGTTTTTT,CASSQGWGGLAGGAGELFF
TRBJ1-4,NA,TRBD1,TRBV7-2,TGTGCCAGCAGCATCCACGTTTGGACAGGGTCTAATGAAAAACTGTTTTTT,CASSIHVWTGSNEKLFF
TRBJ1-5,NA,NA,TRBV19,TGTGCCAGTAGTATAGATGGTAGTGGTCAGCCCCAGCATTTT,CASSIDGSGQPQHF
TRBJ1-2,once,NA,TRBV28,TGTGCCAGCAGTCCCCCGGGGGTATTAAACTATGGCTACACCTTC,CASSPPGVLNYGYTF
TRBJ1-4,NA,NA,TRBV18,TGTGCCAGCTCACCACAAGAGGGCGGCTTCTCTTTTGGGTCAACTAATGAAAAACTGTTTTTT,CASSPQEGGFSFGSTNEKLFF
TRBJ1-5,NA,NA,TRBV7-2,TGTGCCAGCAGCTACGGTATTAGCAATCAGCCCCAGCATTTT,CASSYGISNQPQHF
TRBJ1-2,NA,NA,TRBV6-5,TGTGCCAGCAGTTACCGCTCAAGGGGATCCTATGGCTACACCTTC,CASSYRSRGSYGYTF
TRBJ2-1,NA,NA,TRBV27,TGTGCCACTTCTTCTGCCTACAATGAGCAGTTCTTC,CATSSAYNEQFF
TRBJ2-1,NA,NA,TRBV2,TGTGCCAGCAGTCAGGATCGTAACTCCTACAATGAGCAGTTCTTC,CASSQDRNSYNEQFF
TRBJ2-7,NA,TRBD2,TRBV6-4,TGTGCCAGCAGTGACTCAGCGGGGAGGATGTCCTACCAAATCTACGAGCAGTACTTC,CASSDSAGRMSYQIYEQYF
TRBJ2-3,once,NA,TRBV7-9,TGTGCCAGCAGCCGATCAACAGGGTACCCAGATACGCAGTATTTT,CASSRSTGYPDTQYF
TRBJ2-1,once,TRBD1,TRBV19,TGTGCCAGTAGTATAGCAGGGACAGGGGAAAGAGAGCAGTTCTTC,CASSIAGTGEREQFF
TRBJ1-1,NA,NA,TRBV11-2,TGTGCCAGCAGCGCTGTAATGCGCACTGAAGCTTTCTTT,CASSAVMRTEAFF
TRBJ1-5,NA,TRBD1,TRBV29-1,TGCAGCGTCCGGCAGGGGGGCTTGGGCAATCAGCCCCAGCATTTT,CSVRQGGLGNQPQHF
TRBJ1-2,NA,NA,TRBV19,TGTGCCAGTAGTATTCCGGCAGGGCCCTTCAACACGGGTGGCTACACCTTC,CASSIPAGPFNTGGYTF
TRBJ2-5,NA,TRBD2,TRBV18,TGTGCCAGCTCACCGAGGCCTAGCGGGAATGTGCCCCAGTACTTC,CASSPRPSGNVPQYF
TRBJ1-5,NA,NA,TRBV9,TGTGCCAGCAGCGGGGGACCTATCACAAGCTCGACAGGTAGCAATCAGCCCCAGCATTTT,CASSGGPITSSTGSNQPQHF
TRBJ2-6,NA,NA,TRBV7-9,TGTGCCAGCAGCTCGTCTGGGGCCAACGTCCTGACTTTC,CASSSSGANVLTF
TRBJ1-1,NA,NA,TRBV6-1,TGTGCCAGCAGTGAACTGGGGAGCCAAGTGTACACTGAAGCTTTCTTT,CASSELGSQVYTEAFF
TRBJ2-6,NA,NA,TRBV10-3,TGTGCCATCAGTGAGCCTGGCAGGGCCGGAGTCCTGACTTTC,CAISEPGRAGVLTF
TRBJ2-2,NA,NA,TRBV11-2,TGTGCCAGCAGCTTAATAGCCAGCCGGGGCACCGGGGAGCTGTTTTTT,CASSLIASRGTGELFF
TRBJ2-5,once,TRBD1,TRBV11-1,TGTGCCAGCAGCCGAGACAGGGGGTTAGAGACCCAGTACTTC,CASSRDRGLETQYF
TRBJ1-6,NA,NA,TRBV4-1,TGCGCCAGCAGCCAAGCCCCCCCCGCGGGATCACCCCTCCACTTT,CASSQAPPAGSPLHF
TRBJ1-2,NA,NA,TRBV6-1,TGTGCCAGCACCGCGGGGGGTCCTGGTGGCTACACCTTC,CASTAGGPGGYTF
TRBJ1-2,once,TRBD1,TRBV14,TGTGCCAGCAGCCGAGGACAGGGCTTTGGTGGCTACACCTTC,CASSRGQGFGGYTF
TRBJ2-5,once,NA,TRBV7-6,TGTGCCAGCAGCTCCTCAGGGGGGTTTACGGAGACCCAGTACTTC,CASSSSGGFTETQYF
TRBJ2-7,few,NA,TRBV5-6,TGTGCCAGCAGCTTGCCTGGGAGGATCGGGTGGGAGCAGTACTTC,CASSLPGRIGWEQYF
TRBJ2-4,NA,TRBD1,TRBV2,TGTGCCAGCAGTCGGACAGGGGACGCGAAAAACATTCAGTACTTC,CASSRTGDAKNIQYF
TRBJ1-6,NA,TRBD1,TRBV5-1,TGCGCCAGCAGCTTGGGGGACAGCCTAAAGACGACGAATTCACCCCTCCACTTT,CASSLGDSLKTTNSPLHF
TRBJ1-6,NA,NA,TRBV6-1,TGTGCCAGCCTTTACAGGGATTATTATAATTCACCCCTCCACTTT,CASLYRDYYNSPLHF
TRBJ1-1,NA,NA,TRBV4-3,TGCGCCAGCAGCCAAGACAGAAACACTGAAGCTTTCTTT,CASSQDRNTEAFF
TRBJ2-3,NA,NA,TRBV9,TGTGCCAGCAGCGTAGGTCGCAGGGCCCAGTACACAGATACGCAGTATTTT,CASSVGRRAQYTDTQYF
TRBJ2-7,NA,TRBD1,TRBV19,TGTGCCAGTAGTGGGACAGGGGGCTACGAGCAGTACTTC,CASSGTGGYEQYF
TRBJ1-2,NA,TRBD1,TRBV19,TGTGCCAGTAGGGGGACAGGGAACTTCCCGTCGCCTGGCTACACCTTC,CASRGTGNFPSPGYTF
TRBJ1-4,NA,TRBD1,TRBV6-5,TGTGCCAGCCGGACAGGTGGAGAAAAACTGTTTTTT,CASRTGGEKLFF
TRBJ2-3,NA,TRBD2,TRBV19,TGTGCCAGTAGTAACATAGCGGGCAAATCAGATACGCAGTATTTT,CASSNIAGKSDTQYF
TRBJ1-4,NA,TRBD1,TRBV6-5,TGTGCCAGCAGTATAAGGACAGGGAAGGTCGAAAAACTGTTTTTT,CASSIRTGKVEKLFF
TRBJ2-5,NA,TRBD1,TRBV6-6,TGTGCCAGCAGTTACCCCTCGACAGGGTACCAAGAGACCCAGTACTTC,CASSYPSTGYQETQYF
TRBJ1-2,NA,TRBD1,TRBV5-1,TGCGCCAGCGGCCGCAGGGGGCAAGACTATGGCTACACCTTC,CASGRRGQDYGYTF
TRBJ1-1,NA,NA,TRBV7-9,TGTGCCAGCAGCCCAGGACAGACCCAAGCTTTCTTT,CASSPGQTQAFF
TRBJ2-7,NA,NA,TRBV7-9,TGTTCCAGCAGCTCTAGTAGGACTGCCGAATCCTACGAGCAGTACTTC,CSSSSSRTAESYEQYF
TRBJ2-1,once,NA,TRBV13,TGTGCCAGCAGCACCCGGACTGGAAGCTCCTACAATGAGCAGTTCTTC,CASSTRTGSSYNEQFF
TRBJ1-1,NA,TRBD1,TRBV11-2,TGTGCCAGCAGCTCGCTGAGGGGGCGTACATCTAAAGCTTTCTTT,CASSSLRGRTSKAFF
TRBJ2-7,NA,NA,TRBV19,TGTGCCAGTAGTATAGATCGGGGGTCCGAGCAGTACTTC,CASSIDRGSEQYF
TRBJ1-1,NA,TRBD1,TRBV7-3,TGTGCCAGCAGCTTAGGGGACAGGGTGAACACTGAAGCTTTCTTT,CASSLGDRVNTEAFF
TRBJ2-1,NA,TRBD2,TRBV6-1,TGTGCCAGCGAGCGGGAGGGGTACAATGAGCAGTTCTTC,CASEREGYNEQFF
TRBJ1-1,few,NA,TRBV19,TGTGCCAGTAGTATAGGACAAAACACTGAAGCTTTCTTT,CASSIGQNTEAFF
TRBJ2-1,few,TRBD2,TRBV27,TGTGCCAGCAGTTTAGTGGGACTAGCGGGAAGTGAGCAGTTCTTC,CASSLVGLAGSEQFF
TRBJ2-7,NA,NA,TRBV7-8,TGTGCCAGCAGCTTAGTCCTCCGGGGTTCTTACGAGCAGTACTTC,CASSLVLRGSYEQYF
TRBJ2-1,few,NA,TRBV2,TGTGCCAGCAGTGTAATCGCAGGCAATGAGCAGTTCTTC,CASSVIAGNEQFF
TRBJ2-1,NA,TRBD2,TRBV5-5,TGTGCCAGCAGTTTGGGACTAGCGGGCTACAATGAGCAGTTCTTC,CASSLGLAGYNEQFF
TRBJ2-1,NA,TRBD2,TRBV5-1,TGCGCCAGCAATCTAGCGGGAGGGCAATACAATGAGCAGTTCTTC,CASNLAGGQYNEQFF
TRBJ1-1,few,NA,TRBV2,TGTGCCACACTCAGGGATACCGCTGAAGCTTTCTTT,CATLRDTAEAFF